The entry below gives a single T cell receptor (beta chain) sequence along with its context. This clonotype was seen a handful of times. It lacks a known antigen. Per-base quality was not reported, and no clone a single base away is much larger than it. This sample is part of a study of CD8 T cells in ankylosing spondylitis (dated by TCRdb to about 2017). Describing the broader study: The study set out to find disease-linked TCR variants by profiling T cell receptor beta repertoires in ankylosing spondylitis patients and healthy donors. The full study cohort comprised 25 ankylosing spondylitis patients and around 100 healthy donors. Peripheral blood was sampled, and synovial fluid was additionally collected from ankylosing spondylitis patients.

The sequencing machine was an Illumina HiSeq 2500. Quantitative 5'-RACE with molecular barcodes was the method used to prepare the TCR beta libraries. Turning to the authors' computational methods: A new computational method, built on a probabilistic model of VDJ rearrangement, was used to identify disease-linked TCR variants. The public reads were reprocessed in TCRdb via fastp at Q25 and MiXCR, keeping in-frame beta chains. Entries that share a CDR3 protein sequence are merged under the most common genes and DNA. TCRdb's processing, not the study's, gives the V and J calls here. In this sample the table shows hundreds of thousands of distinct CDR3 sequences, approximately 12% of which occur a single time. Together, the top ten hold 0.45% to 0.6% of the sample. Here is what the overall study found, with its caveats: The disease-linked clones had a CD8+ phenotype and were found at relatively low frequencies in peripheral blood. The disease-linked clones were reported as significantly enriched in matched synovial fluid samples from ankylosing spondylitis patients. Blood from ankylosing spondylitis patients appeared to be characterized by a TCR beta motif composed of under 10 highly homologous amino acid variants. Some TCR beta motif variants had previously been reported in synovial fluid and blood of reactive arthritis patients, which suggested common disease-initiation mechanisms.

CDR1 and CDR2 are read off the germline V gene (reference sequence) as DFQATT and SNEGSKA. The CDR3 runs 15 amino acids, cysteine and phenylalanine included. The retained sequence is limited to the CDR3, 45 bases, with the frame set at the first base. V lost 5 bases and J lost 7 bases, and the count of bases not matched to a germline gene is 9. This TCR was sampled from a male donor with ankylosing spondylitis. Material for sequencing was blood, either unsorted or a sorted T cell fraction (not recorded which). This chain is built from TRBV20-1 and TRBJ1-6, with 9 bases matching TRBD1. The CDR3 protein is CSAWMGQGLNSPLHF. The bases read TGCAGTGCTTGGATGGGACAGGGATTAAATTCACCCCTCCACTTT.